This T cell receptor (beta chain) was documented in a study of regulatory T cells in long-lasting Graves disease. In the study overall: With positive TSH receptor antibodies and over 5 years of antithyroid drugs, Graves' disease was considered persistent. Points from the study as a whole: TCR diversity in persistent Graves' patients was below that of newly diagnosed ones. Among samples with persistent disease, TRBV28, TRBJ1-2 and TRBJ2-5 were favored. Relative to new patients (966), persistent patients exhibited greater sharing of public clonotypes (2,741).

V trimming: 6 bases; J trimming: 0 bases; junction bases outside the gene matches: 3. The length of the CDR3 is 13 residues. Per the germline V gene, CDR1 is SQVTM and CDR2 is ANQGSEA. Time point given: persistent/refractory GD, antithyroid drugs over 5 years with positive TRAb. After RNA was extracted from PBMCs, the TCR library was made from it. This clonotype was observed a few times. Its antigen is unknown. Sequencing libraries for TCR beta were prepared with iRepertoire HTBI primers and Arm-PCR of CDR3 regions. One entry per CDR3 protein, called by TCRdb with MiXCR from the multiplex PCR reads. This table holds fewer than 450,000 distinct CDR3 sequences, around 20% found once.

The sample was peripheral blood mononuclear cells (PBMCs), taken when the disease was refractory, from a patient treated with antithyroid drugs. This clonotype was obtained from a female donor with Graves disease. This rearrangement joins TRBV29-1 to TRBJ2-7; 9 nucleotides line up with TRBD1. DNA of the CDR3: TGCAGCGTCGGGACAGGGAGCTCCTACGAGCAGTACTTC. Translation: CSVGTGSSYEQYF.